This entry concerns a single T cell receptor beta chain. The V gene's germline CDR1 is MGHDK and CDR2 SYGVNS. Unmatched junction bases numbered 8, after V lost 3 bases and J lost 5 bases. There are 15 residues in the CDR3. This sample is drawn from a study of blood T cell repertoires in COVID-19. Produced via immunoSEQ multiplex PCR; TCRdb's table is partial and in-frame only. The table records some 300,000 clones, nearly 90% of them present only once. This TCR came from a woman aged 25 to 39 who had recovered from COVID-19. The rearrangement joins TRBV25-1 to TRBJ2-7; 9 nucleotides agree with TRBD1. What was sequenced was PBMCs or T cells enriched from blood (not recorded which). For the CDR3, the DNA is TGTGCCAGCAGTGACCCCGGGACAGGGTGGAACGAGCAGTACTTC. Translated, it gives CASSDPGTGWNEQYF.